Following are 14 T cell receptor beta chains from one sample sequenced in a study of OX40 agonist ivuxolimab in advanced cancers. The assay was immunoSEQ multiplex PCR, and TCRdb's table has in-frame clones only and misses some. This sample yields tens of thousands of clones, of which roughly 84% are seen a single time; under 30% belongs to the top ten. Sequenced material: CD4+ or CD8+ T cells sorted from blood, taken in a trial of the OX40 agonist ivuxolimab. These TCRs come from an adult with an advanced solid tumor such as melanoma, head and neck, liver or kidney cancer.

The chain combines TRBV2 with TRBJ2-2; the D gene is possibly TRBD2 (5 bases). V was pared by 7 bases and J by 0 bases, with 18 bases between. CDR1 SNHLY and CDR2 FYNNEI come from the germline V gene. This CDR3 region has 17 residues. The CDR3 here is CASNHPWERTNTGELFF. The DNA for the CDR3 is TGTGCCAGCAACCACCCCTGGGAGCGAACGAACACCGGGGAGCTGTTTTTT.

The chain carries TRBV6-1 and TRBJ2-7, with 7 bases lining up with TRBD1. Germline CDR1 MNHNS, CDR2 SASEGT. The trim removed 1 base at V and 6 bases at J, leaving 3 bases unmatched. The CDR3 runs 13 residues. The chain's CDR3 is CASSEGTGIEQYF. The CDR3 region has the DNA TGTGCCAGCAGTGAAGGGACAGGTATCGAGCAGTACTTC.

V usage is TRBV7-9 and J usage is TRBJ2-4; 10 bases match TRBD2. The V and J ends lost 5 bases and 6 bases, in that order; junction bases with no gene match: 7. Germline CDR1 and CDR2: SEHNR and FQNEAQ (reference sequence). CDR3 length: 15 amino acids. DNA for the CDR3: TGTGCCAGCAGCCCCCGGACTAGCGGCCTAAACATTCAGTACTTC. Its protein is CASSPRTSGLNIQYF. The variable domain in full, with the rest retrieved from reference TRBV7-9 and TRBJ2-4, is DTGVSQNPRHKITKRGQNVTFRCDPISEHNRLYWYRQTLGQGPEFLTYFQNEAQLEKSRLLSDRFSAERPKGSFSTLEIQRTEQGDSAMYLCASSPRTSGLNIQYFGAGTRLSVL.

This chain links TRBV18 with TRBJ2-1, with 7 bases identical to TRBD2. Germline-derived CDR1 and CDR2 are KGHSH and LQKENI. Trimming cost V 3 bases and J 2 bases; bases outside gene matches: 7. CDR3 length: 16 amino acids. The CDR3 sequence: CASSPYTSGTYNEQFF. The DNA for the CDR3 is TGTGCCAGCTCACCCTATACAAGCGGGACCTACAATGAGCAGTTCTTC. The full variable domain, with the rest looked up from reference TRBV18 and TRBJ2-1, is NAGVMQNPRHLVRRRGQEARLRCSPMKGHSHVYWYRQLPEEGLKFMVYLQKENIIDESGMPKERFSAEFPKEGPSILRIQQVVRGDSAAYFCASSPYTSGTYNEQFFGPGTRLTVL.

This clone was seen more than once but under ten times. The chain uses TRBV5-6 and TRBJ2-2, with a tentative D call TRBD2 (6 bases). Trimming removed 4 bases at V and 10 bases at J, with 11 bases between. CDR3 size: 12 residues. Germline V gene sequence: CDR1 SGHDT, CDR2 YYEEEE. This CDR3 is CASSPGGEELFF. CDR3 in DNA: TGTGCCAGCAGCCCCGGGGGTGAGGAGCTGTTTTTT.

The V gene is TRBV4-1, the J gene TRBJ2-1; 11 positions agree with TRBD1. From germline, CDR1 is MGHRA and CDR2 YSYEKL. The V gene end was trimmed by 3 bases and the J gene end by 7 bases; junction bases not matched to a gene: 2. The CDR3 length is 14 residues. This CDR3 reads CASSQDRGLNEQFF. DNA for the CDR3: TGCGCCAGCAGCCAGGACAGGGGGCTTAATGAGCAGTTCTTC.

This chain uses TRBV11-2 with TRBJ2-7; tentatively, D is TRBD2 (5 bases). V was trimmed by 1 base and J by 1 base, leaving 14 bases between them. Germline lookup yields CDR1 SGHAT and CDR2 FQNNGV. CDR3 length: 16 residues. The CDR3 region has the DNA TGTGCCAGCAGCTTAGCTGCAGCGGAGAGATCCTACGAGCAGTACTTC. Translating gives CASSLAAAERSYEQYF.

The chain recombines TRBV23-1 with TRBJ2-7; TRBD1 might be the D (5 bases). TRBV23-1 belongs to the ORF category, with a function that is uncertain. This CDR3 has 14 amino acids. V was trimmed by 2 bases and J by 0 bases, leaving 8 bases between them. CDR3 sequence: CASSQVGASYEQYF. For the CDR3, the DNA is TGCGCCAGCAGTCAAGTTGGGGCCTCCTACGAGCAGTACTTC.

This clone has a single count. The CDR3 nucleotides read TGTGCCAGTAGTATAAGTTCTCAGACTACTCTCAATGAGCAGTTCTTC. This translates into CASSISSQTTLNEQFF. The chain recombines TRBV19 with TRBJ2-1; weak D call: TRBD2 (5 bases). The CDR3 length is 16 residues. Between the trimmed V and J ends, which lost 2 bases and 6 bases, there was a span of 17 bases. Germline lookup yields CDR1 LNHDA and CDR2 SQIVND (reference sequence).

The CDR3 sequence: CASSQAGTYEQYF. DNA of the CDR3: TGCGCCAGCAGCCAGGCAGGGACCTACGAGCAGTACTTC. The chain joins TRBV4-1 to TRBJ2-7, with TRBD1 as a possible D gene (5 bases). The CDR3 sequence is 13 residues long. Germline CDR1 reads MGHRA; CDR2 reads YSYEKL. The V end lost 3 bases, the J end lost 2 bases, and 8 bases lay between the germline ends.

The J gene is TRBJ2-1, the V gene TRBV11-2; 10 bases are shared with TRBD1. The CDR3 loop spans 16 amino acids. V lost 5 bases and J lost 7; bases outside the gene matches: 11. CDR1 is SGHAT and CDR2 is FQNNGV in the germline V gene. The CDR3 loop is CASSPRDRGTYNEQFF. CDR3 in DNA: TGTGCCAGCAGCCCGCGGGACAGGGGAACGTATAATGAGCAGTTCTTC.

V and J are TRBV15 and TRBJ2-3; D may be TRBD1 (7 bases). The germline V gene has CDR1 LNHNV and CDR2 YYDKDF (reference sequence). V dropped 3 bases and J dropped 2 bases, with 21 bases sitting between them. This CDR3 spans 18 amino acids. The CDR3 sequence is CATSSAAGTELITDTQYF. CDR3 sequence (DNA): TGTGCCACCAGCAGCGCCGCGGGGACAGAACTTATCACAGATACGCAGTATTTT. The entire variable domain, with the rest obtained from reference TRBV15 and TRBJ2-3, is as follows: DAMVIQNPRYQVTQFGKPVTLSCSQTLNHNVMYWYQQKSSQAPKLLFHYYDKDFNNEADTPDNFQSRRPNTSFCFLDIRSPGLGDTAMYLCATSSAAGTELITDTQYFGPGTRLTVL.

V usage is TRBV11-1 and J usage is TRBJ2-4; D unresolved. This CDR3 comprises 11 residues. Germline CDR1 SGHAT, CDR2 FQDESV (reference sequence). V gave up 5 bases and J gave up 11 bases, with 10 bases separating them. The CDR3 spells CASSLTSVQYF. Written as DNA, the CDR3 is TGTGCCAGCAGCCTTACATCGGTTCAGTACTTC. Full variable domain (outside the CDR3, taken from reference TRBV11-1 and TRBJ2-4): EAEVAQSPRYKITEKSQAVAFWCDPISGHATLYWYRQILGQGPELLVQFQDESVVDDSQLPKDRFSAERLKGVDSTLKIQPAELGDSAMYLCASSLTSVQYFGAGTRLSVL.

This chain joins TRBV29-1 and TRBJ1-1, with a tentative D call TRBD1 (5 bases). Trimming removed 7 bases from V and 6 bases from J, with 18 bases in between. Germline V CDR1 and CDR2: SQVTM, ANQGSEA. This CDR3 is built from 13 residues. The CDR3 spells CSARGTLPPEAFF. The CDR3 DNA is TGCAGCGCCAGAGGGACCCTTCCTCCTGAAGCTTTCTTT.